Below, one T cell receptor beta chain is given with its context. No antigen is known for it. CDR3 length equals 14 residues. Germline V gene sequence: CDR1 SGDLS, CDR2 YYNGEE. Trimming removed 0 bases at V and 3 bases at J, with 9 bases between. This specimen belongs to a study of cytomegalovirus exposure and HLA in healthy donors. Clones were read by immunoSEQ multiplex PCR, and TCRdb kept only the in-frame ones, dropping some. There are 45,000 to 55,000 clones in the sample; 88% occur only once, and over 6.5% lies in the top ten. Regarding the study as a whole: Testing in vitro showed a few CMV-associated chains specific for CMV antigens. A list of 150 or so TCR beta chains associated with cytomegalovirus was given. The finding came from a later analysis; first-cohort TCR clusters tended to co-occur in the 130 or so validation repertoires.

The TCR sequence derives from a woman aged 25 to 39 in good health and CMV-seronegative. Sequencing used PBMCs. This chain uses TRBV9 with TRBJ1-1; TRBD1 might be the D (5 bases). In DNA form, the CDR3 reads TGTGCCAGCAGCGTAGGCGGGGCGGACACTGAAGCTTTCTTT. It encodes CASSVGGADTEAFF.